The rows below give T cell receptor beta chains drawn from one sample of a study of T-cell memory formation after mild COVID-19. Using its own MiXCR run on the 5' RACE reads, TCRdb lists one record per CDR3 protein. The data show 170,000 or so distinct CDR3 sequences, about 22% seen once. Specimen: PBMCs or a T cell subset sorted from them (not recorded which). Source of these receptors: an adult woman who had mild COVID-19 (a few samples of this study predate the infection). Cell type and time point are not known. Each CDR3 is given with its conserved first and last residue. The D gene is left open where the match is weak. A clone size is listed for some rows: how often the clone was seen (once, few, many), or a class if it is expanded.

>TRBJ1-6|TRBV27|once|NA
TGTGCCAGCAGTCCCACGAGCTCCTATAATTCACCCCTCCACTTT
CASSPTSSYNSPLHF
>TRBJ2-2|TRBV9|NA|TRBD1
TGTGCCAGCAGCGGCCTCAGGGGGCGGATGGAGCTGTTTTTT
CASSGLRGRMELFF
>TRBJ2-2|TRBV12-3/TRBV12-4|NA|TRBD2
TGTGCCAGCAGTTTACGGGGAGCTAGCGGGTACACCGGGGAGCTGTTTTTT
CASSLRGASGYTGELFF
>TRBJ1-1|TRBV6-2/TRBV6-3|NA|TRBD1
TGTGCCAGCAGTTCCCAACCTCCAGGGACAGGGGGACCCACTGAAGCTTTCTTT
CASSSQPPGTGGPTEAFF
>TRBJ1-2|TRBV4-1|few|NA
TGCGCCAGCAGCCAAGACCTGAGGCAGGCCCTCGGCTACACCTTC
CASSQDLRQALGYTF
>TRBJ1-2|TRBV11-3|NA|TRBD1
TGTGCCAGCAGCCCGTATTGGGACAGGGAGGACTATGGCTACACCTTC
CASSPYWDREDYGYTF
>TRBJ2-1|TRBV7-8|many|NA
TGTGCCAGCAGCTTATTTTCGAGCTCCTACAATGAGCAGTTCTTC
CASSLFSSSYNEQFF
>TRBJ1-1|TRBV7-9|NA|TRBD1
TGTGCCAGCACCAACGGGGACAGGGGATATATGAACACTGAAGCTTTCTTT
CASTNGDRGYMNTEAFF
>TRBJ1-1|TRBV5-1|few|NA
TGCGCCAGCAGCTTGGGGGATCTGAACACTGAAGCTTTCTTT
CASSLGDLNTEAFF
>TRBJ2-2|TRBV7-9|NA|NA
TGTGCCAGCTCAGACCAGGGGCGACACTCCACCGGGGAGCTGTTTTTT
CASSDQGRHSTGELFF
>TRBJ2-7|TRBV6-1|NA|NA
TGTGCCAGCAGTGAAGACCGAGACTACGAGCAGTACTTC
CASSEDRDYEQYF
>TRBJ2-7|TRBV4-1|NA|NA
TGCGCCAGCAGCCAACGTACCTCCTACGAGCAGTACTTC
CASSQRTSYEQYF
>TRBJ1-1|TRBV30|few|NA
TGTGCCTGGAGTGTAACTGCGGCTGAAGCTTTCTTT
CAWSVTAAEAFF
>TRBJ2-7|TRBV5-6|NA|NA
TGTGCCAGCAGCTTGTCTTGGGTCCCCTACGAGCAGTACTTC
CASSLSWVPYEQYF
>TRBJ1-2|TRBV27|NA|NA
TGTGCCAGCAGTTTATCCCCACAGGACAGCGATGGCTACACCTTC
CASSLSPQDSDGYTF
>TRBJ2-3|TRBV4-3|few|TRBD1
TGCGCCAGCAGCCAAGAAAGGGACAGACGCACAGATACGCAGTATTTT
CASSQERDRRTDTQYF
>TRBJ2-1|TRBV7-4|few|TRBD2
TGTGCCAGCAGCCCTAGGCCCTTAGCGGGGGGGGACAATGAGCAGTTCTTC
CASSPRPLAGGDNEQFF
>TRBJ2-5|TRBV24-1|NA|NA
TGTGCCACCAGTCTCGGGGGGACCCAGTACTTC
CATSLGGTQYF
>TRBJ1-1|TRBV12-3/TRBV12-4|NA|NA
TGTGCCAGCAGTTTAAATCGGGGAGCTTTCTTT
CASSLNRGAFF
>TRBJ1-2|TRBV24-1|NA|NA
TGTGCCACCAGTGATCTCCCCCATCTATATGGCTACACCTTC
CATSDLPHLYGYTF
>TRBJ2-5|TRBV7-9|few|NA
TGTGCCAGCAGCTTCGAGGGCCAGGACCAGGACGAGACCCAGTACTTC
CASSFEGQDQDETQYF
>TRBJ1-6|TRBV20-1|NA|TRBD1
TGCAGTGCTAGAGATCAGCAGGGGGAGGGTTCACCCCTCCACTTT
CSARDQQGEGSPLHF
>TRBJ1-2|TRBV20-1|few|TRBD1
TGCAGTGCTAGAGACGCTCCGGGACAGGGTGTTTATGGCTACACCTTC
CSARDAPGQGVYGYTF
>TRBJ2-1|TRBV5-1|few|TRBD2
TGCGCCAGCAGCTGGCGACTAGCGGGAGGGGACAATGAGCAGTTCTTC
CASSWRLAGGDNEQFF
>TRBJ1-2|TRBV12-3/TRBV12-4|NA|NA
TGTGCCAGCAGTCCGGACAACTATGGCTACACCTTC
CASSPDNYGYTF
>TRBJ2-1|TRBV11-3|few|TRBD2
TGTGCCAGCAGCTCTAGCGGGGGGGCCAATGAGCAGTTCTTC
CASSSSGGANEQFF
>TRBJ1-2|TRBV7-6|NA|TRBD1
TGTGCCAGCAAGGCCGGGACAGACTATGGCTACACCTTC
CASKAGTDYGYTF
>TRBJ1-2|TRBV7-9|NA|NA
TGTGCCAGCAGCTTAGCCGGTAACTATGGCTACACCTTC
CASSLAGNYGYTF
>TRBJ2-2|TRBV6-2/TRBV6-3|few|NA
TGTGCCAGCAGTCCTTCGCGGGGAAACACCGGGGAGCTGTTTTTT
CASSPSRGNTGELFF
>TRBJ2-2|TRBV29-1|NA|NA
TGCAGCGTTGCCGGGACTAACACCGGGGAGCTGTTTTTT
CSVAGTNTGELFF
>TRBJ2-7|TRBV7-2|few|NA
TGTGCCAGCAGCTTAGGACTAGGACTATCCTACGAGCAGTACTTC
CASSLGLGLSYEQYF
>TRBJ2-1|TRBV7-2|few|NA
TGTGCCAGCAGCTCAGCCGGGACTTTCGAAGACAATGAGCAGTTCTTC
CASSSAGTFEDNEQFF
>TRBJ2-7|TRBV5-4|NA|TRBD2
TGTGCCAGCAGCTTGGGCGGGAGGAGGGACGAGCAGTACTTC
CASSLGGRRDEQYF
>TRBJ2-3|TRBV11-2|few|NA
TGTGCCAGCAGCTCAACCCTTTTTAGTGCAGATACGCAGTATTTT
CASSSTLFSADTQYF
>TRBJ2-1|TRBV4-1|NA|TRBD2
TGCGCCAGCAGCCAACTTAGCGGGGGGATCGGCAATGAGCAGTTCTTC
CASSQLSGGIGNEQFF
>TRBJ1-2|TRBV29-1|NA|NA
TGCAGCGCTCGACAGGATGAAGGCTACACCTTC
CSARQDEGYTF
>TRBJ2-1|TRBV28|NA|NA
TGTGCCAGCAGTTTCCCGCCCGTCCAGAGTGAGCAGTTCTTC
CASSFPPVQSEQFF
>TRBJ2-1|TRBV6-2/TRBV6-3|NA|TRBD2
TGTGCCAGCAGATCCGGGACTAGCGGGAGGGCCCGTGAGCAGTTCTTC
CASRSGTSGRAREQFF
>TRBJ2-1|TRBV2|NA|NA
TGTGCCAGCACCCCGTTTGGGGGCAATGAGCAGTTCTTC
CASTPFGGNEQFF
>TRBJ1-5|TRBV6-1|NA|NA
TGTGCCAGCAGTGAAACCCGAGAGCTACGGCAGCCCCAGCATTTT
CASSETRELRQPQHF
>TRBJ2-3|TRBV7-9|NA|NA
TGTGCCAGCAGCTTTAATCGGGGGGCGGCAGATACGCAGTATTTT
CASSFNRGAADTQYF
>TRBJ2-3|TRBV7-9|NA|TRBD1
TGTGCCAGCAGCCCCGCCGGACAGGGCACAGATACGCAGTATTTT
CASSPAGQGTDTQYF
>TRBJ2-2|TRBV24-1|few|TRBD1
TGTGCCACCAGTGATTTTGAGGGACAGGGTGGTTGGAACACCGGGGAGCTGTTTTTT
CATSDFEGQGGWNTGELFF
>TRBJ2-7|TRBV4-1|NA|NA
TGCGCCAGCAGCCAAGATGGGGGGTGGGATCTCGGACGCTACGAGCAGTACTTC
CASSQDGGWDLGRYEQYF
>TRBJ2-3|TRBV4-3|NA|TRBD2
TGCGCCAGCAGCCCCATGGCGGGAGGACTTGCTAGCACAGATACGCAGTATTTT
CASSPMAGGLASTDTQYF
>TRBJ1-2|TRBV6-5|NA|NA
TGTGCCAGCAGTTACTCTTCCAGCTTGGAGGGCTACACCTTC
CASSYSSSLEGYTF
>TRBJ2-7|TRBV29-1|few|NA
TGCAGCGTTGAAGTACAGGGACGCGAGCAGTACTTC
CSVEVQGREQYF
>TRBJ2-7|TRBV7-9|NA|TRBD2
TGTGCCAGCAGCCCTACGGCTAGCGGATACTACGAGCAGTACTTC
CASSPTASGYYEQYF